This is a list of T cell receptor beta chains from one sample in a study of blood T cell repertoires in COVID-19. Produced via immunoSEQ multiplex PCR; TCRdb's table is partial and in-frame only. The sample contains around 56,000 clones, 87% of which appear only once. The sample consisted of peripheral blood. Receptors were obtained from a man aged 60 to 69 with active or convalescent COVID-19. The CDR3 runs from the conserved cysteine through the conserved F or W. The D gene is left open where the match is weak.

V,J,D,CDR3
TRBV7-9,TRBJ2-7,.,CASRPSGHTYEQYF
TRBV6-1,TRBJ1-5,.,CASSESGSLQPQHF
TRBV5-1,TRBJ2-2,.,CASSPLDSTGELFF
TRBV28,TRBJ1-6,.,CASSPSRGNRNSPLHF
TRBV18,TRBJ1-1,TRBD1,CASSPDRLNTEAFF
TRBV5-1,TRBJ2-1,TRBD1,CASSLRQGGEQFF
TRBV12-3/TRBV12-4,TRBJ2-3,.,CAGRERSTDTQYF
TRBV6-2/TRBV6-3,TRBJ2-1,.,CASSYGGVYNEQFF
TRBV6-6,TRBJ2-1,TRBD2,CASSQGSGGSSYNEQFF
TRBV18,TRBJ1-2,TRBD1,CASSPPEGARGYTF
TRBV7-3,TRBJ1-2,.,CASSLTLQGEGYTF
TRBV14,TRBJ2-2,TRBD1,CASSRTGGWTGELFF
TRBV7-3,TRBJ2-1,.,CASSLRQYNEQFF
TRBV5-1,TRBJ2-1,TRBD2,CASKSGAGGHYGNEQFF
TRBV19,TRBJ1-4,.,CASSIPGRDNEKLFF
TRBV27,TRBJ1-2,TRBD1,CASSGGTGARGYTF
TRBV13,TRBJ2-3,TRBD2,CASSLGTSGGASDTQYF
TRBV7-6,TRBJ2-1,TRBD2,CASSPLSGSMYNEQFF
TRBV7-2,TRBJ2-7,TRBD2,CASSLGRGAYEQYF
TRBV5-5,TRBJ2-1,TRBD2,CASSLGPGPSGYNEQFF
TRBV2,TRBJ2-7,.,CASSPINYEQYF
TRBV7-3,TRBJ2-1,TRBD2,CASSQFSGGGYNEQFF
TRBV6-5,TRBJ1-4,TRBD1,CASGTGDATNEKLFF
TRBV5-1,TRBJ2-3,TRBD2,CASSYSGTSTDTQYF